This note documents a single T cell receptor beta chain sequence. Its specificity is not known. These data originate in a study of beta chain features in type 1 diabetes. Markers CD45RO/CCR7/CD25/CD127/CD95/CD27 served to sort CD4+ naive, central memory, regulatory and stem cell-like memory cells. All of the sorted populations showed purity greater than 95%. Germline loops: CDR1 SQVTM, CDR2 ANQGSEA. This CDR3 region has 16 residues. V gave up 1 base and J gave up 3 bases; unmatched junction bases: 9. Reverse transcribing all isolated RNA meant expressed TCRB transcripts were sequenced. Assay: immunoSEQ multiplex PCR; the TCRdb copy retains only in-frame clones and omits some. The sample lists around 650,000 clones; over 10% were seen once. Regarding the study as a whole: Shorter templates might be favored by PCR, and equally so in patients and in controls. cDNA sequencing could over-represent cells with high TCR expression. Among all four CD4+ subsets, Type 1 diabetes patients had TCRB CDR3s that were moderately but significantly shorter.

Sequencing was done on a sample of naive CD4+ T cells from blood. The J gene is TRBJ1-2, the V gene TRBV29-1; TRBD1 matches at 9 bases. The receptor was derived from a man aged 25-40 years with type 1 diabetes. The CDR3 DNA reads TGCAGCGTTGAAGTCGGCGGGACAGGGTCTTACTATGGCTACACCTTC. It codes for CSVEVGGTGSYYGYTF.